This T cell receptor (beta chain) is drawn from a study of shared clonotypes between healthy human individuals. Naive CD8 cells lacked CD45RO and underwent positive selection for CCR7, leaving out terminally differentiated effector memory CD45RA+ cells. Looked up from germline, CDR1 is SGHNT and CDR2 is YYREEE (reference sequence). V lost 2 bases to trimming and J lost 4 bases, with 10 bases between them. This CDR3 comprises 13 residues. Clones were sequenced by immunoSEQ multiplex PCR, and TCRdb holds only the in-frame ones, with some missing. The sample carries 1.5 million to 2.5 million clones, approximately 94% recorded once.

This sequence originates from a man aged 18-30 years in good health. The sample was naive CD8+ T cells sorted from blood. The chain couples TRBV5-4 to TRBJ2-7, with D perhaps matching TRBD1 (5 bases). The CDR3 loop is CASSFRDRYEQYF. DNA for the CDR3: TGTGCCAGCAGCTTCAGGGATCGGTACGAGCAGTACTTC. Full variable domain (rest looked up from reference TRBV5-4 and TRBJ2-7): ETGVTQSPTHLIKTRGQQVTLRCSSQSGHNTVSWYQQALGQGPQFIFQYYREEENGRGNFPPRFSGLQFPNYSSELNVNALELDDSALYLCASSFRDRYEQYFGPGTRLTVT.